This entry concerns a single T cell receptor beta chain. As yet, its antigen is unknown. This sample is part of a study of T cell repertoires in aging, cancer and after chemotherapy. Study-wide background: Pre- and post-chemotherapy samples were paired from glioblastoma patients treated with temozolomide-based therapy.

The template was genomic DNA from peripheral blood, not RNA. Study findings and constraints: In cancer patients, declining TCR diversity with age involved lost richness and lost evenness. Compared with age-matched healthy donors, untreated hematological or solid cancer patients showed higher blood TCR clonality.

Rearranged V-D-J TRB sequences were amplified with a mixed TRB-A/B primer pool. One entry per CDR3 protein results from TCRdb running MiXCR on the multiplex PCR reads. Among around 7,700 distinct CDR3 sequences listed, roughly half were seen once. The TCR sequence derives from a human donor with a solid tumor. Sequences were obtained from blood.

The CDR3 DNA reads as TGTGCCAGCAGCTCGGGACTAGCGGGGCACAATGAGCAGTTCTTC. Its protein is CASSSGLAGHNEQFF. The rearrangement joins TRBV5-6 to TRBJ2-1; 13 nucleotides line up with TRBD2. The V gene end was trimmed by 3 bases and the J gene end by 5 bases; junction bases not matched to a gene: 2. The CDR3 sequence is 15 residues long. Germline V CDR1 and CDR2: SGHDT, YYEEEE. The full variable domain, its missing parts supplied by reference TRBV5-6 and TRBJ2-1, is DAGVTQSPTHLIKTRGQQVTLRCSPKSGHDTVSWYQQALGQGPQFIFQYYEEEERQRGNFPDRFSGHQFPNYSSELNVNALLLGDSALYLCASSSGLAGHNEQFFGPGTRLTVL.